The 18 T cell receptor beta chains below come from one sample, sequenced in a study of OX40 agonist ivuxolimab in advanced cancers. To prepare the library, the immunoSEQ multiplex PCR assay was applied. TCRdb obtained this table from immuneACCESS and retained in-frame rearrangements with V and J assigned. These tables miss some clones; where compared with another copy, unresolved V genes account for less than half of the shortfall, and the remainder is unexplained. The sample table lists tens of thousands of clones, over 65% of them with a count of one. The ten largest clonotypes hold approximately 0.85% of the sample. The sequenced sample was CD4+ or CD8+ T cells sorted from blood, obtained in a trial of the OX40 agonist ivuxolimab. Receptors originate from an adult with an advanced solid tumor such as melanoma, head and neck, liver or kidney cancer.

The chain links TRBV4-3 to TRBJ2-3, with 7 nucleotides matching TRBD1. The CDR3 contains 18 residues. V lost 4 bases and J lost 6; bases outside the gene matches: 19. CDR1 is LGHNA, CDR2 YSLEER, per germline. CDR3 residues: CASSLKATGEAGIDTQYF. CDR3 bases: TGCGCCAGCAGCCTAAAAGCTACAGGGGAAGCCGGGATCGATACGCAGTATTTT.

As concerns this clone: The same CDR3 also results from other DNA sequences found in this sample. The V gene is TRBV6-5, the J gene TRBJ1-2; 11 nucleotides match TRBD1. CDR3 length equals 16 residues. Trimming removed 0 bases from V and 4 bases from J; junction bases left unmatched: 4. From germline, CDR1 is MNHEY and CDR2 SVGAGI. The CDR3 sequence is CASSYSGQGAGYGYTF. CDR3 bases: TGTGCCAGCAGTTACTCCGGACAGGGGGCCGGCTATGGCTACACCTTC.

This rearrangement joins TRBV5-1 to TRBJ1-5, with D unclear. Germline CDR1 reads SGHRS; CDR2 reads YFSETQ. Between the trimmed V and J ends, which lost 1 base and 4 bases, there was a span of 9 bases. This CDR3 is 14 amino acids long. The CDR3 loop reads CASSLLGRNQPQHF. The CDR3 region has the DNA TGCGCCAGCAGCTTGTTAGGTAGGAATCAGCCCCAGCATTTT.

The V call is TRBV9, the J call TRBJ2-7; TRBD1 is a possible D gene (6 bases). The CDR3 length is 13 residues. V was shortened by 4 bases and J by 3 bases, with 11 bases between the two germline ends. The germline V gene encodes CDR1 SGDLS and CDR2 YYNGEE. The CDR3 protein is CASSSLRGYEQYF. The CDR3 nucleotides read TGTGCCAGCAGCAGCCTCAGGGGCTACGAGCAGTACTTC.

This chain connects TRBV7-2 to TRBJ1-1; D call uncertain. Germline CDR1 is SGHTA and CDR2 is FQGNSA. The V and J ends lost 5 bases and 2 bases respectively, with 12 bases between them. The CDR3 consists of 14 residues. DNA of the CDR3: TGTGCCAGCAGCCCAGGCGGAGATAACACTGAAGCTTTCTTT. Translating it yields CASSPGGDNTEAFF. The full variable domain, in which reference TRBV7-2 and TRBJ1-1 provide the parts outside the CDR3, is GAGVSQSPSNKVTEKGKDVELRCDPISGHTALYWYRQSLGQGLEFLIYFQGNSAPDKSGLPSDRFSAERTGGSVSTLTIQRTQQEDSAVYLCASSPGGDNTEAFFGQGTRLTVV.

The chain employs TRBV7-2 and TRBJ2-2; D gene uncertain. Trimming shortened V by 0 bases and J by 5 bases, and 10 bases separated the two germline ends. This CDR3 has 15 amino acids. Germline assignment: CDR1 SGHTA and CDR2 FQGNSA. The DNA for the CDR3 is TGTGCCAGCAGCTTAGCTCGTCAGCAAACCGGGGAGCTGTTTTTT. Encoded protein: CASSLARQQTGELFF.

This chain's CDR3 is CAISDGQETQYF. CDR3 DNA sequence: TGTGCCATCAGTGACGGTCAAGAGACCCAGTACTTC. The rearrangement links TRBV10-3 to TRBJ2-5; unclear D gene. The CDR3 runs to 12 residues. V lost 3 bases and J lost 2, with 4 bases in between. Germline V gene lookup returns CDR1 ENHRY and CDR2 SYGVKD.

This chain uses TRBV5-6 with TRBJ1-5, with 7 bases identical to TRBD1. V shed 4 bases, J shed 3 bases, and the junction held 7 bases outside the gene matches. CDR3 size: 15 residues. The germline V gene has CDR1 SGHDT and CDR2 YYEEEE. CDR3 protein: CASSETGRNNQPQHF. Here the CDR3 DNA reads TGTGCCAGCAGCGAGACAGGGAGGAACAATCAGCCCCAGCATTTT.

The chain has TRBV6-4 and TRBJ2-3; tentatively, D is TRBD1 (5 bases). CDR3 length: 15 residues. Germline V gene lookup returns CDR1 MRHNA and CDR2 SNTAGT. V was cut by 2 bases and J by 0 bases, with 9 bases left in between. CDR3 DNA sequence: TGTGCCAGCAGTGACAGGGGATTTAGCACAGATACGCAGTATTTT. Its translation: CASSDRGFSTDTQYF.

V is TRBV4-3 and J is TRBJ1-1; a possible D gene is TRBD1 (5 bases). Trimming removed 0 bases at V and 2 bases at J, with 10 bases between. CDR3 length equals 15 residues. Germline loops: CDR1 LGHNA, CDR2 YSLEER. CDR3 nucleotides: TGCGCCAGCAGCCAAGATTCGGGGGGTAACACTGAAGCTTTCTTT. Its protein is CASSQDSGGNTEAFF.

This chain joins TRBV4-3 and TRBJ2-2; D gene unclear. Trimming removed 0 bases from V and 7 bases from J, with 9 bases in between. The germline V gene encodes CDR1 LGHNA and CDR2 YSLEER. This CDR3 has 14 residues. This CDR3 reads CASSQDMTNGELFF. Written as DNA, the CDR3 is TGCGCCAGCAGCCAAGATATGACGAACGGGGAGCTGTTTTTT.

The chain is built from TRBV7-2 and TRBJ2-3; D not certain. The CDR3 is 14 amino acids. Germline loops: CDR1 SGHTA, CDR2 FQGNSA. V was trimmed by 7 bases and J by 1 base, leaving 12 bases between them. The CDR3 DNA sequence: TGTGCCAGCACCCCCTCCCGGGGCACAGATACGCAGTATTTT. Protein: CASTPSRGTDTQYF.

Only one count was recorded for this clone. The chain employs TRBV9 and TRBJ2-2; 7 nucleotides line up with TRBD2. The V and J ends lost 6 bases and 0 bases, in that order; junction bases with no gene match: 8. Germline V gene lookup returns CDR1 SGDLS and CDR2 YYNGEE. CDR3 size: 16 residues. The CDR3 nucleotides read TGTGCCAGCACCCTGGGGGGGATCCCGAACACCGGGGAGCTGTTTTTT. Encoded protein: CASTLGGIPNTGELFF.

The chain is built from TRBV29-1 and TRBJ1-2; D is unclear. Trimming cost V 0 bases and J 8 bases, with 10 bases left between them. Germline V CDR1 and CDR2: SQVTM, ANQGSEA. CDR3 length: 12 amino acids. This CDR3 reads CSVEEILLGYTF. Written as DNA, the CDR3 is TGCAGCGTTGAAGAAATCCTATTGGGCTACACCTTC.

CDR3 sequence (DNA): TGTGCCAGCAGCGTGGACAGGCTCACCGGGGAGCTGTTTTTT. Translating gives CASSVDRLTGELFF. The chain is built from TRBV9 and TRBJ2-2, with 7 bases matching TRBD1. The CDR3 loop spans 14 amino acids. Germline loops: CDR1 SGDLS, CDR2 YYNGEE. J was trimmed by 4 bases and V by 2 bases; bases with no gene match: 2.

The V call is TRBV7-3, the J call TRBJ1-2, with 11 bases aligning to TRBD1. This CDR3 spans 15 amino acids. Germline CDR1 reads SGHTA; CDR2 reads FQGTGA. V shed 5 bases and J 3 bases; nucleotides not matched to a gene: 5. The CDR3 loop is CASSPRDRGDYGYTF. DNA for the CDR3: TGTGCCAGCAGCCCCCGGGACAGGGGGGACTATGGCTACACCTTC.

The chain employs TRBV5-1 and TRBJ1-4; D not certain. The V gene lost 4 bases and the J gene lost 4 bases, with 11 bases spanning the gap. Germline V lookup: CDR1 SGHRS, CDR2 YFSETQ. The CDR3 sequence is 14 residues long. For the CDR3, the DNA is TGCGCCAGCAGCGCACTCGGGATTAATGAAAAACTGTTTTTT. This encodes CASSALGINEKLFF.

J is TRBJ2-7 and V is TRBV30, with D perhaps TRBD1 (5 bases). Germline V gives CDR1 GTSNPN, CDR2 SVGIG (reference sequence). There are 12 residues in the CDR3. Trimming took 6 bases from V and 0 from J, leaving 9 bases between them. Here the CDR3 DNA reads TGTGCCTGCTCGACAGTCTCCTACGAGCAGTACTTC. Translated: CACSTVSYEQYF.